The clone carrying this TCR beta chain is a singleton in its sample. No antigen is known for it. Trimming shortened V by 5 bases and J by 3 bases, and 7 bases separated the two germline ends. In germline, CDR1 is SGHTA, CDR2 FQGNSA. The CDR3 covers 13 residues. These data are taken from a study of T cell repertoires in cytomegalovirus infection. Regarding the study as a whole: HLA-C-restricted CMV clonotypes gave the most frequent clonotype in two of eight donors.

A single record per CDR3 protein comes from TCRdb applying MiXCR to the reads. The sample lists 75,000 to 100,000 distinct CDR3 sequences, approximately 43% occurring once. This chain connects TRBV7-2 to TRBJ2-2; D not resolved. The clonotype was recovered from a human donor in good health (CMV status not recorded). Some clones in this sample may be carry-over from other donors' samples. Sequences were derived from CD8+ T cells from cultured PBMCs, sampled from culture after CMV antigen stimulation. The CDR3 DNA is TGTGCCAGCAGCCCTGTAGACACCGGGGAGCTGTTTTTT. Its translation is CASSPVDTGELFF.